This T cell receptor (beta chain) was obtained from a study of blood T cell repertoires in COVID-19. Study-level information: PBMCs, B-cell-depleted T cells, or T cells provided the cDNA or gDNA that made up the material.

The CDR3 is made up of 16 amino acids. The junction had 8 bases not matched to a gene; V was cut back by 6 bases and J by 4 bases. Germline CDR1 reads MDHEN; CDR2 reads SYDVKM. Here immunoSEQ multiplex PCR was the method, and the copy in TCRdb shows in-frame clones only, minus some. This sample has fewer than 300,000 clones; approximately 87% occur once, and the top ten carry around 2.5%. Sequenced: peripheral blood. The clonotype originates from a woman in her forties or fifties with acute or convalescent COVID-19. This rearrangement joins TRBV28 to TRBJ2-7; TRBD2 agrees at 14 bases. The CDR3, as DNA: TGTGCCAGCAGAACCCTGGGACTAGCGGGAGTTTACGAGCAGTACTTC. Encoded protein: CASRTLGLAGVYEQYF.